Listed below are T cell receptor beta chains from one sample, sequenced in a study of shared clonotypes between healthy human individuals. TCRdb's table, derived via immunoSEQ multiplex PCR, lists solely in-frame clones and lacks some. The sample lists 450,000 to 600,000 clones; less than 80% were seen once. Sequenced sample: PBMCs. These receptors came from a middle-aged woman in good health. Some clones in this sample may be carry-over from other donors' samples. The CDR3 runs from the conserved cysteine through the conserved F or W. D genes are given only for firm matches. Expanded clones get a size class; other rows say once, few or many, or leave the size out.

size	V	D	J	CDR3	DNA
NA	TRBV5-1	TRBD2	TRBJ2-5	CASSLTSGTQETQYF	TGCGCCAGCAGCTTGACTAGCGGGACCCAAGAGACCCAGTACTTC
NA	TRBV7-8	NA	TRBJ2-5	CASRDYDRGTQYF	TGTGCCAGCAGGGATTACGACCGCGGGACCCAGTACTTC
NA	TRBV5-1	TRBD1	TRBJ1-1	CASSRGQGLMNTEAFF	TGCGCCAGCAGCAGGGGACAGGGTTTGATGAACACTGAAGCTTTCTTT
once	TRBV5-1	TRBD1	TRBJ1-2	CASSSSGTANYGYTF	TGCGCCAGCAGCTCATCCGGGACAGCTAACTATGGCTACACCTTC
NA	TRBV6-4	NA	TRBJ1-3	CASTPPEACSGNTIYF	TGTGCCAGCACCCCCCCGGAGGCTTGCTCTGGAAACACCATATATTTT
NA	TRBV5-1	TRBD1	TRBJ2-7	CASSAGQGTTNEQYF	TGCGCCAGCAGCGCGGGACAGGGAACGACTAACGAGCAGTACTTC
NA	TRBV6-4	NA	TRBJ2-2	CASRPGQNTGELFF	TGTGCCAGCAGACCGGGACAAAACACCGGGGAGCTGTTTTTT
NA	TRBV28	TRBD1	TRBJ1-2	CASSLSGSRGHGYTF	TGTGCCAGCAGTTTATCGGGGTCCAGGGGGCACGGCTACACCTTC
NA	TRBV28	NA	TRBJ1-3	CASRLRGVGVWRNTIYF	TGTGCCAGCAGGCTCCGGGGGGTAGGGGTCTGGAGAAACACCATATATTTT
NA	TRBV7-9	NA	TRBJ2-3	CASSLEEGLTQYF	TGTGCCAGCAGCTTAGAGGAGGGACTCACGCAGTATTTT
NA	TRBV7-3	TRBD2	TRBJ2-1	CASSLMAGGRNEQFF	TGTGCCAGCAGCTTAATGGCGGGAGGTAGGAATGAGCAGTTCTTC
NA	TRBV7-9	NA	TRBJ1-5	CASSYGAQPQHF	TGTGCCAGCAGCTACGGCGCGCAGCCCCAGCATTTT
NA	TRBV11-2	NA	TRBJ1-1	CASSLNRGRLIEAFF	TGTGCCAGCAGCTTAAACCGGGGACGCTTAATTGAAGCTTTCTTT
NA	TRBV2	NA	TRBJ2-2	CASSDEATGELFF	TGTGCCAGCAGTGATGAGGCCACCGGGGAGCTGTTTTTT
NA	TRBV11-3	TRBD2	TRBJ2-1	CASSLALAGYNEQFF	TGTGCCAGCAGCTTAGCCTTAGCGGGATACAATGAGCAGTTCTTC
NA	TRBV10-3	TRBD2	TRBJ2-1	CAITNSGGYNNEQFF	TGTGCCATCACAAATAGCGGGGGGTACAACAATGAGCAGTTCTTC
NA	TRBV7-3	NA	TRBJ1-2	CASSPGRGDGYTF	TGTGCCAGCAGCCCGGGACGAGGGGATGGCTACACCTTC
NA	TRBV6-1	TRBD1	TRBJ2-7	CASSGVRGRDEQYF	TGTGCCAGCAGTGGGGTCAGGGGGCGCGACGAGCAGTACTTC
NA	TRBV30	TRBD1	TRBJ1-4	CAWSSYQGAANEKLFF	TGTGCCTGGAGTTCCTATCAGGGGGCTGCTAATGAAAAACTGTTTTTT
NA	TRBV5-1	TRBD1	TRBJ2-1	CASSQTGTGFNEQFF	TGCGCCAGCAGCCAGACCGGGACAGGGTTCAATGAGCAGTTCTTC
once	TRBV30	TRBD1	TRBJ1-2	CAWSVDRVGYTF	TGTGCCTGGAGTGTCGACAGGGTAGGCTACACCTTC
NA	TRBV11-2	NA	TRBJ2-1	CASGPPGGGSDEQFF	TGTGCCAGCGGGCCCCCGGGGGGCGGGAGCGATGAGCAGTTCTTC
NA	TRBV5-1	NA	TRBJ2-7	CASSPPRSPYEQYF	TGCGCCAGCAGCCCCCCCAGGTCCCCCTACGAGCAGTACTTC
NA	TRBV27	NA	TRBJ2-1	CASRQSSYNEQFF	TGTGCCAGCAGGCAGAGCTCCTACAATGAGCAGTTCTTC
NA	TRBV15	NA	TRBJ1-6	CATSRAFRAPPGSYNSPLHF	TGTGCCACCAGCAGAGCTTTCAGGGCGCCGCCCGGCTCCTATAATTCACCCCTCCACTTT
NA	TRBV19	TRBD1	TRBJ1-1	CASKKDRGLAEAFF	TGTGCCAGTAAGAAGGACAGGGGGCTCGCTGAAGCTTTCTTT